This TCR beta chain was found in a study of blood T cell repertoires in COVID-19. Across the whole study: The cDNA or gDNA used as material had been derived from T cells, B-cell-depleted T cells, or PBMCs.

V trimming: 1 base; J trimming: 1 base; junction bases outside the gene matches: 3. The CDR3 contains 15 residues. Per the germline V gene, CDR1 is SGHAT and CDR2 is FQNNGV. Here immunoSEQ multiplex PCR was the method, and the copy in TCRdb shows in-frame clones only, minus some. The repertoire has roughly 55,000 clones, roughly three quarters of them found once; the top ten carry roughly 3.2%. The sequence came from a man between 60 and 70 years old with acute or convalescent COVID-19. The specimen sequenced was peripheral blood. The chain joins TRBV11-2 to TRBJ1-1, with 7 positions matching TRBD1. The CDR3 nucleotides are TGTGCCAGCAGCTTAGGGGGACAGTCGAACACTGAAGCTTTCTTT. Encoded protein: CASSLGGQSNTEAFF.